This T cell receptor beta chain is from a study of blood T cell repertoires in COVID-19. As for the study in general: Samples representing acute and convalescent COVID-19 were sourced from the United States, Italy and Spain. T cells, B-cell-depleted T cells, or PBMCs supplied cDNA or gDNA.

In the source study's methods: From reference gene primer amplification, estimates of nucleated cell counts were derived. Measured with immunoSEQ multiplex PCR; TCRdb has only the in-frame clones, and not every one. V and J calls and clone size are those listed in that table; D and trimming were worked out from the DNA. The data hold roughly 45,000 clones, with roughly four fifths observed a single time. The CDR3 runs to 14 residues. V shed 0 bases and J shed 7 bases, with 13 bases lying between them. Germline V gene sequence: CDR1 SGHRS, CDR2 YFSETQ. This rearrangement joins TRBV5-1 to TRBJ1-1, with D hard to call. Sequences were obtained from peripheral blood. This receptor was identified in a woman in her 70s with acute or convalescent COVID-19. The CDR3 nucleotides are TGCGCCAGCAGCTTGGCCTCGGCGGGGATTGAAGCTTTCTTT. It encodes CASSLASAGIEAFF.